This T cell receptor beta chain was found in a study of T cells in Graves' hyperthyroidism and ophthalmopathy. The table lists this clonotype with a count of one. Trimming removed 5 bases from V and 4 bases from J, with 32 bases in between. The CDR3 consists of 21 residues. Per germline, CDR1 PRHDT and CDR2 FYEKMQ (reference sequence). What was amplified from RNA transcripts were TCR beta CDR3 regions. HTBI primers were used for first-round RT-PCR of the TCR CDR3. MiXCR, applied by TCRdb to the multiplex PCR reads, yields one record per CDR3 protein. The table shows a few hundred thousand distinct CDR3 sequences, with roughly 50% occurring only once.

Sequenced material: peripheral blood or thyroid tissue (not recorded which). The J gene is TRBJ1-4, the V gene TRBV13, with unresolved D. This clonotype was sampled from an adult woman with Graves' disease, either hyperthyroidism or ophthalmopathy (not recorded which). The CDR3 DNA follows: TGTGCCAGCAGCCTTAGGACTAGCGGGAGAAACGGGGAGCTCGGTAATGAAAAACTGTTTTTT. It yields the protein CASSLRTSGRNGELGNEKLFF.